These 14 T cell receptor beta chains originate from one sample sequenced in a study of blood T cell repertoires in COVID-19. TCRdb's copy holds only in-frame clones and misses some; the assay was immunoSEQ multiplex PCR. The table includes roughly 140,000 clones, around nine tenths detected once. Input material: peripheral blood. These receptor sequences come from a man aged 50 to 59 with active or convalescent COVID-19.

V usage is TRBV3-1 (or the pseudogene TRBV3-2) and J usage is TRBJ1-4; 8 bases line up with TRBD1. This CDR3 has 16 amino acids. Germline V gene data show CDR1 as LGHDT and CDR2 as YNNKEL (reference sequence). V dropped 3 bases and J dropped 0; count of bases not matched to a gene: 3. The CDR3 loop is CASSQDRASTNEKLFF. The DNA for the CDR3 is TGTGCCAGCAGCCAGGACAGGGCCTCAACTAATGAAAAACTGTTTTTT.

The chain uses TRBV6-2 or TRBV6-3 and TRBJ1-3; D may be TRBD1 (6 bases). There are 15 residues in the CDR3. With 5 bases removed from V and 9 bases from J, the gap between germline ends came to 20 bases. Germline V gives CDR1 MNHEY, CDR2 SVGEGT. CDR3 bases: TGTGCCAGCAGTCCCCGCTTCGACAGGACGATCACCATATATTTT. Translating it yields CASSPRFDRTITIYF.

The chain uses TRBV7-6 and TRBJ2-2, with 14 bases fitting TRBD2. V lost 5 bases, J lost 4 bases, and 9 bases stayed unmatched. The V gene's germline CDR1 is SGHVS and CDR2 FNYEAQ. CDR3 length equals 18 residues. The CDR3 DNA follows: TGTGCCAGCAGCATTGGGACTAGCGGGAGCATACGCACCGGGGAGCTGTTTTTT. This translates into CASSIGTSGSIRTGELFF.

The chain is built from TRBV19 and TRBJ1-1; 7 nucleotides line up with TRBD1. V dropped 8 bases and J dropped 10; count of bases not matched to a gene: 16. CDR3 length: 14 amino acids. Per the germline V gene, CDR1 is LNHDA and CDR2 is SQIVND (reference sequence). The CDR3 DNA reads as TGTGCCAGTCCCAGGACAGGCCCTAAGTGTGGAGCTTTCTTT. Translating it yields CASPRTGPKCGAFF.

V usage is TRBV11-2 and J usage is TRBJ2-1, with TRBD1 matching over 8 bases. With 5 bases clipped from V and 0 bases from J, the junction kept 3 bases outside the gene matches. The V gene's germline CDR1 is SGHAT and CDR2 FQNNGV. The CDR3 extends over 15 amino acids. The CDR3 DNA is TGTGCCAGCAGCAGACAGGGGAACTCCTACAATGAGCAGTTCTTC. Its protein is CASSRQGNSYNEQFF. Together with reference TRBV11-2 and TRBJ2-1, the CDR3 gives the full variable domain: EAGVAQSPRYKIIEKRQSVAFWCNPISGHATLYWYQQILGQGPKLLIQFQNNGVVDDSQLPKDRFSAERLKGVDSTLKIQPAKLEDSAVYLCASSRQGNSYNEQFFGPGTRLTVL.

The genes are TRBV29-1 and TRBJ1-2; D remains ambiguous. The germline V and J ends were trimmed by 3 bases and 2 bases, with 13 bases remaining between them. CDR1 and CDR2 (germline): SQVTM, ANQGSEA. This CDR3 spans 14 amino acids. This chain's CDR3 is CSVDSRGSNYGYTF. CDR3 in DNA: TGCAGCGTTGATAGTCGGGGATCCAACTATGGCTACACCTTC.

The chain combines TRBV7-9 with TRBJ2-1; 10 bases line up with TRBD2. Per the germline V gene, CDR1 is SEHNR and CDR2 is FQNEAQ (reference sequence). This CDR3 has 16 amino acids. Trimming at V came to 3 bases and at J to 6 bases, leaving 8 bases not matched to a gene. The CDR3 sequence is CASSFYGTSDVNEQFF. DNA for the CDR3: TGTGCCAGCAGCTTCTATGGGACTAGCGACGTCAATGAGCAGTTCTTC.

This chain uses TRBV25-1 with TRBJ2-7; D is unresolved. Germline V gene sequence: CDR1 MGHDK, CDR2 SYGVNS. V lost 4 bases, J lost 2 bases, and 9 bases lay in between. This CDR3 contains 13 residues. In nucleotides, the CDR3 is TGTGCCAGCAGTGGAACAGAACCCTACGAGCAGTACTTC. Protein: CASSGTEPYEQYF.

The rearrangement links TRBV10-3 to TRBJ2-1, with TRBD2 matching 9 bases. CDR1 is ENHRY and CDR2 is SYGVKD in the germline V gene. The CDR3 extends over 14 amino acids. The V gene end was trimmed by 8 bases and the J gene end by 4 bases; junction bases not matched to a gene: 6. The CDR3 region has the DNA TGTGCCATCGGACTAGCGAGTACATACAATGAGCAGTTCTTC. Its translation is CAIGLASTYNEQFF.

V and J are TRBV6-5 and TRBJ1-1; D remains unclear. Between the trimmed V and J ends, which lost 11 bases and 2 bases, there was a span of 12 bases. The germline gives CDR1 MNHEY, CDR2 SVGAGI. The CDR3 has 12 amino acids. CDR3 in amino acids: CAVATVNTEAFF. CDR3 DNA sequence: TGTGCCGTGGCGACTGTAAACACTGAAGCTTTCTTT.

V usage is TRBV3-1 (or the pseudogene TRBV3-2) and J usage is TRBJ2-7; D gene ambiguous. The CDR3 covers 12 residues. The germline V gene has CDR1 LGHDT and CDR2 YNNKEL (reference sequence). V was clipped by 5 bases and J by 0 bases, with 5 bases between them. Written as DNA, the CDR3 is TGTGCCAGCAGCTATAGCTCCTACGAGCAGTACTTC. This sequence encodes CASSYSSYEQYF.

This chain connects TRBV24-1 to TRBJ2-2, with a tentative D call TRBD2 (5 bases). V lost 4 bases, J lost 4 bases, and 12 bases lay in between. The CDR3 is 15 amino acids. Looked up from germline, CDR1 is KGHDR and CDR2 is SFDVKD. The CDR3 DNA follows: TGTGCCACCAGTGACTCCGGACTTGTCACCGGGGAGCTGTTTTTT. As protein: CATSDSGLVTGELFF.

The CDR3 loop reads CASSRDSGVLQPQHF. The CDR3 nucleotides read TGCGCCAGCAGCCGGGACAGCGGTGTTTTGCAGCCCCAGCATTTT. The rearrangement joins TRBV5-1 to TRBJ1-5; 7 nucleotides align to TRBD1. There are 15 residues in the CDR3. Germline loops: CDR1 SGHRS, CDR2 YFSETQ. The junction had 11 bases not matched to a gene; V was cut back by 4 bases and J by 7 bases.

This clone was detected only a few times. In DNA form, the CDR3 reads TGCGCCAGCTACCCCCCCGGGGGGAACACTGAAGCTTTCTTT. As protein: CASYPPGGNTEAFF. The rearrangement links TRBV5-1 to TRBJ1-1, with D tentatively TRBD1 (5 bases). Trimming left V 7 bases short and J 1 base short, with 14 bases between. The CDR3 covers 14 residues. From germline, CDR1 is SGHRS and CDR2 YFSETQ. Combining the CDR3 with reference TRBV5-1 and TRBJ1-1 gives the whole variable domain KAGVTQTPRYLIKTRGQQVTLSCSPISGHRSVSWYQQTPGQGLQFLFEYFSETQRNKGNFPGRFSGRQFSNSRSEMNVSTLELGDSALYLCASYPPGGNTEAFFGQGTRLTVV.